This T cell receptor (beta chain) was captured in a study of T cell responses to AZD1222 COVID-19 vaccine. Study observations and caveats: Vaccine-associated CD4 TCRs spanned spike, dominant at 160-218 and 743-854. Spike-specific TCR breadth and depth both grew after two AZD1222 doses. Clonal diversity was possibly underestimated, and white British individuals and females predominated among donors.

The repertoire was sequenced with immunoSEQ multiplex PCR; TCRdb's copy has only in-frame clones and lacks some. The repertoire holds around 130,000 clones, with about 88% as singletons. CDR3 length: 15 amino acids. V was shortened by 3 bases and J by 6 bases, with 17 bases between the two germline ends. The V gene's germline CDR1 is KGHSH and CDR2 LQKENI. Concerning this clone: The antigen remains undetermined.

The origin of this receptor is an adult who received the AZD1222 COVID-19 vaccine. The material was peripheral blood, obtained 28 days after the second AZD1222 dose. The chain couples TRBV18 to TRBJ2-5, with D possibly matching TRBD2 (5 bases). CDR3 nucleotide sequence: TGTGCCAGCTCACCGGCCGACGGGGTAGCGCAGACCCAGTACTTC. Residues: CASSPADGVAQTQYF.